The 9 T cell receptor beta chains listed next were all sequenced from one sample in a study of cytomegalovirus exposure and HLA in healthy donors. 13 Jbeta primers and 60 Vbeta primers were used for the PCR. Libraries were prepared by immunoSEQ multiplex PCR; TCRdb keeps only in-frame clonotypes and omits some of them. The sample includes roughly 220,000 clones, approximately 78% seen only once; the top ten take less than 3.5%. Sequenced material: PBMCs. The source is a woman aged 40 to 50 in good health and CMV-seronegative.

CDR3 DNA: TGTGCCAGCAGATCCCAGGATAATTCACCCCTCCACTTT. Its protein product is CASRSQDNSPLHF. This chain joins TRBV2 and TRBJ1-6, with D unclear. The germline CDR1 and CDR2 sequences are SNHLY and FYNNEI. CDR3 length: 13 residues. Trimming removed 6 bases from V and 5 bases from J, with 8 bases in between.

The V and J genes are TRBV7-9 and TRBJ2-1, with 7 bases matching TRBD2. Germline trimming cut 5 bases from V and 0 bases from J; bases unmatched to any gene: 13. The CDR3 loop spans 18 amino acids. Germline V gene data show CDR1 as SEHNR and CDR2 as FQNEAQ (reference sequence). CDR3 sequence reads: CASSIGWVAGRSYNEQFF. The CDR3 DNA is TGTGCCAGCAGCATCGGGTGGGTAGCGGGCCGCTCCTACAATGAGCAGTTCTTC.

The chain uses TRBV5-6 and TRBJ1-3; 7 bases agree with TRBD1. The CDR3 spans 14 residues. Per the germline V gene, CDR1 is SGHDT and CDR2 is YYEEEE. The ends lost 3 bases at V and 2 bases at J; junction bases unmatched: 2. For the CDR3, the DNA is TGTGCCAGCAGCTGGACAGGCACTGGAAACACCATATATTTT. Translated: CASSWTGTGNTIYF.

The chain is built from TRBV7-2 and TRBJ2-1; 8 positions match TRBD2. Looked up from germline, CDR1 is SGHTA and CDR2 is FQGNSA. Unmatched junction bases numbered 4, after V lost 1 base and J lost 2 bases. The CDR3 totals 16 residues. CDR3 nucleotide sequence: TGTGCCAGCAGCTTAGACGCGGGAGGTACCTACAATGAGCAGTTCTTC. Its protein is CASSLDAGGTYNEQFF.

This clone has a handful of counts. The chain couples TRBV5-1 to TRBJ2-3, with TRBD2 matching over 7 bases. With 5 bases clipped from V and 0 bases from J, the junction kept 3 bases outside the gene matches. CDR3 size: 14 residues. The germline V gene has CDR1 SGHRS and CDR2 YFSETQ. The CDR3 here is CASRPSGSTDTQYF. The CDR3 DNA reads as TGCGCCAGCAGGCCTAGCGGTAGCACAGATACGCAGTATTTT.

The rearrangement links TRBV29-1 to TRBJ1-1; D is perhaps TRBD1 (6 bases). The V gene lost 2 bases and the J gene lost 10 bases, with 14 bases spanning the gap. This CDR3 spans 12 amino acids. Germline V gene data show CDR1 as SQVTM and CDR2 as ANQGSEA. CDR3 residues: CSVETGSPAAFF. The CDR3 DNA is TGCAGCGTTGAAACAGGGTCGCCCGCAGCTTTCTTT. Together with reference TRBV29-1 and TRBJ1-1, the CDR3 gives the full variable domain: SAVISQKPSRDICQRGTSLTIQCQVDSQVTMMFWYRQQPGQSLTLIATANQGSEATYESGFVIDKFPISRPNLTFSTLTVSNMSPEDSSIYLCSVETGSPAAFFGQGTRLTVV.

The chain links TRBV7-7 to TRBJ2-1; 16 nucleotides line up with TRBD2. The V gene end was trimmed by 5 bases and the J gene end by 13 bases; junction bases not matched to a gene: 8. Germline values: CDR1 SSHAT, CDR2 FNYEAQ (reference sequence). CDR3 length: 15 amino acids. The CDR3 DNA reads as TGTGCCAGCAGCCCTGGGACTAGCGGGAGGGCCCATCAGTTCTTC. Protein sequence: CASSPGTSGRAHQFF.

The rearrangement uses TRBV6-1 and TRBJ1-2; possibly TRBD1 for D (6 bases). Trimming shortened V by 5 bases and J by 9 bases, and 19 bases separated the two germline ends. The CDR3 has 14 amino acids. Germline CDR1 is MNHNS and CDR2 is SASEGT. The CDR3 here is CASSPAAGDRRYTF. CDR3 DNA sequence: TGTGCCAGCAGTCCGGCGGCAGGGGATCGTCGCTACACCTTC.

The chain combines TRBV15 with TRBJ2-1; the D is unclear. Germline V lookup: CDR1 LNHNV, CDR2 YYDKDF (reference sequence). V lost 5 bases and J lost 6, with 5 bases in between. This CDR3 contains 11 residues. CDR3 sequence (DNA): TGTGCCACCAGCTTTAGCAATGAGCAGTTCTTC. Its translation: CATSFSNEQFF.